The 30 T cell receptor beta chains reported below all come from one sample, sequenced in a study of blood T cell repertoires in COVID-19. The data were produced by immunoSEQ multiplex PCR, yet TCRdb's version contains in-frame clones alone and is incomplete. The profile shows about 180,000 clones, about 78% of them singletons. The sample comprised PBMCs or T cells enriched from blood (not recorded which). The source of these receptors is a woman between 50 and 59 years old who had recovered from COVID-19.

This chain joins TRBV5-4 and TRBJ1-4; possibly TRBD1 for D (5 bases). V was trimmed by 2 bases and J by 3 bases, leaving 11 bases between them. Germline V gene data show CDR1 as SGHNT and CDR2 as YYREEE (reference sequence). This CDR3 has 15 residues. The CDR3 DNA is TGTGCCAGCAGCTTAATCGGGGGGGCTAATGAAAAACTGTTTTTT. This translates into CASSLIGGANEKLFF.

V gene TRBV6-2 or TRBV6-3 combines with J gene TRBJ2-5, with D possibly matching TRBD1 (6 bases). V was clipped by 2 bases and J by 7 bases, with 17 bases between them. Germline V gene data show CDR1 as MNHEY and CDR2 as SVGEGT. This CDR3 comprises 15 residues. CDR3 residues: CASSYGGAVMGTQYF. CDR3 nucleotide sequence: TGTGCCAGCAGTTACGGGGGCGCAGTCATGGGGACCCAGTACTTC.

The chain links TRBV7-9 to TRBJ1-1, with 11 nucleotides matching TRBD1. CDR3 size: 17 residues. The germline gives CDR1 SEHNR, CDR2 FQNEAQ (reference sequence). J was trimmed by 0 bases and V by 5 bases; bases with no gene match: 8. CDR3 nucleotide sequence: TGTGCCAGCAGCCTGGACAGGGGGCAATCCGTGAACACTGAAGCTTTCTTT. Residues: CASSLDRGQSVNTEAFF.

As concerns this clone: A junction end diverges from the germline sequence, so it may reflect a read error. The V and J genes are TRBV28 and TRBJ2-7, with 9 nucleotides matching TRBD1. From germline, CDR1 is MDHEN and CDR2 SYDVKM. The CDR3 extends over 15 amino acids. The CDR3 DNA follows: TGTGCCAGCAGTTTATCGGGGACAGGGATCTACGGGCAGTACTTC. This codes for CASSLSGTGIYGQYF.

This chain joins TRBV3-1 (or the pseudogene TRBV3-2) and TRBJ1-2; D might be TRBD1 (6 bases). This CDR3 region has 15 residues. The germline CDR1 and CDR2 sequences are LGHDT and YNNKEL (reference sequence). Between the trimmed V and J ends, which lost 0 bases and 7 bases, there was a span of 15 bases. DNA for the CDR3: TGTGCCAGCAGCCAAGAAGGAACAGGGAACCTTGGCTACACCTTC. Translated: CASSQEGTGNLGYTF.

CDR3 nucleotides: TGTGCCACCAGTGATTTGAAGGGGACTAGCGGGACCGGGGAGCTGTTTTTT. Amino acid sequence: CATSDLKGTSGTGELFF. The V call is TRBV24-1, the J call TRBJ2-2; TRBD2 aligns across 12 bases. J gave up 5 bases and V 0 bases, and 3 bases lay outside the gene matches. The CDR3 is 17 amino acids. CDR1 is KGHDR, CDR2 SFDVKD, per germline.

The CDR3 nucleotides read TGCAGCGTCGGGACAGGGGGTGGCTACACCTTC. Residues: CSVGTGGGYTF. This chain connects TRBV29-1 to TRBJ1-2; 11 bases fit TRBD1. CDR1 and CDR2 (germline): SQVTM, ANQGSEA. This CDR3 comprises 11 residues. Unmatched junction bases numbered 1, after V lost 6 bases and J lost 7 bases.

Only a few counts were recorded for this clone. J is TRBJ2-7 and V is TRBV27; D is uncertain. This CDR3 is 16 amino acids long. CDR1 and CDR2 (germline): MNHEY, SMNVEV (reference sequence). V was pared by 2 bases and J by 0 bases, with 14 bases between. The CDR3 spells CASSLTVRLLSYEQYF. The CDR3, as DNA: TGTGCCAGCAGTTTAACGGTGCGGCTCCTCTCCTACGAGCAGTACTTC.

The chain couples TRBV29-1 to TRBJ2-7, with TRBD1 matching over 9 bases. The CDR3 length is 14 residues. The germline gives CDR1 SQVTM, CDR2 ANQGSEA. With V trimmed by 3 bases and J by 4 bases, 7 bases remained unmatched. The CDR3 DNA reads TGCAGCGTTGATGGGGGACAGGGTATGTACGAGCAGTACTTC. It codes for CSVDGGQGMYEQYF.

The V and J genes are TRBV7-9 and TRBJ2-7; the D is unclear. The CDR3 loop spans 14 amino acids. The germline V and J ends were trimmed by 4 bases and 5 bases, with 15 bases remaining between them. Germline CDR1 is SEHNR and CDR2 is FQNEAQ (reference sequence). CDR3 in amino acids: CASSSRSAWNEQYF. The DNA of the CDR3 is TGTGCCAGCAGCTCCCGGTCAGCGTGGAACGAGCAGTACTTC.

This clone was observed a single time. This chain links TRBV18 with TRBJ1-5; 10 bases fit TRBD1. Germline trimming cut 4 bases from V and 7 bases from J; bases unmatched to any gene: 4. There are 14 residues in the CDR3. Germline V CDR1 and CDR2: KGHSH, LQKENI. CDR3 sequence: CASSLGTGDQPQHF. CDR3 coding DNA: TGTGCCAGCTCACTAGGGACAGGGGACCAGCCCCAGCATTTT.

The gene calls are TRBV2 and TRBJ1-2; D uncertain. This CDR3 comprises 13 residues. Trimming removed 7 bases at V and 1 base at J, with 10 bases between. Germline V CDR1 and CDR2: SNHLY, FYNNEI. The CDR3 reads CASNVGSNYGYTF. CDR3 DNA sequence: TGTGCCAGCAATGTGGGCAGTAACTATGGCTACACCTTC.

The rearrangement links TRBV6-2 or TRBV6-3 to TRBJ2-7; 10 positions match TRBD2. Germline V lookup: CDR1 MNHEY, CDR2 SVGEGT. The CDR3 spans 17 residues. The trim removed 5 bases at V and 5 bases at J, leaving 15 bases unmatched. CDR3 DNA: TGTGCCAGCAGTACCCCCTCAAGCGGGAGGGTTCGTCACGAGCAGTACTTC. Its translation: CASSTPSSGRVRHEQYF.

V gene TRBV15 combines with J gene TRBJ1-5; 10 bases line up with TRBD1. The ends lost 5 bases at V and 4 bases at J; junction bases unmatched: 2. The germline V gene has CDR1 LNHNV and CDR2 YYDKDF (reference sequence). This CDR3 has 14 residues. The CDR3 loop reads CATSVDRGNQPQHF. CDR3 DNA: TGTGCCACCAGCGTGGACAGGGGGAATCAGCCCCAGCATTTT.

This clone was recorded at least ten times. The chain combines TRBV14 with TRBJ2-1, with TRBD1 matching 11 bases. Germline CDR1 and CDR2: SGHDN and FVKESK. The CDR3 consists of 17 residues. V trimming: 3 bases; J trimming: 8 bases; junction bases outside the gene matches: 12. CDR3 residues: CASSQFGQGAITHEQFF. The CDR3 coding sequence is TGTGCCAGCAGCCAGTTCGGACAGGGGGCAATTACCCATGAGCAGTTCTTC.

The CDR3 sequence is CASSDRGGAEAFF. The DNA for the CDR3 is TGTGCCAGCAGTGACAGGGGGGGGGCTGAAGCTTTCTTT. J is TRBJ1-1 and V is TRBV12-3 or TRBV12-4; 9 bases fit TRBD1. Unmatched junction bases numbered 4, after V lost 5 bases and J lost 6 bases. The CDR3 consists of 13 residues.

This chain joins TRBV30 and TRBJ2-1; TRBD2 matches 12 bases. Per the germline V gene, CDR1 is GTSNPN and CDR2 is SVGIG (reference sequence). V gave up 0 bases and J gave up 6 bases; unmatched junction bases: 9. The CDR3 covers 17 residues. The CDR3 sequence: CAWSVAMTSGSPNEQFF. CDR3 DNA: TGTGCCTGGAGTGTAGCCATGACTAGCGGGAGTCCCAATGAGCAGTTCTTC.

The rearrangement joins TRBV21-1 to TRBJ2-4; the table's D gene call, TRBD2, was not cross checked with the DNA. TRBV21-1 corresponds to a pseudogene. CDR3 length: 17 residues. In nucleotides, the CDR3 is TGTGCCAGCAGCAAACTACGGGGGTCCGTAGACAAAAACATTCAGTACTTC. This encodes CASSKLRGSVDKNIQYF.

The V call is TRBV7-3, the J call TRBJ1-3; D remains unclear. CDR1 and CDR2 from the germline V gene are SGHTA and FQGTGA. Trimming took off 5 bases at V and 4 bases at J, with 18 bases between the two ends. The CDR3 covers 16 residues. CDR3 bases: TGTGCCAGCAGCCCGTTCGGAGGCGCGTCGGGAAACACCATATATTTT. The encoded protein is CASSPFGGASGNTIYF.

The chain recombines TRBV28 with TRBJ2-7, with D tentatively TRBD1 (6 bases). Germline loops: CDR1 MDHEN, CDR2 SYDVKM. This CDR3 region has 13 residues. V gave up 6 bases and J gave up 4 bases, with 13 bases separating them. This CDR3 is CASSKQGRYEQYF. In DNA form, the CDR3 reads TGTGCCAGCAGCAAACAGGGTCGGTACGAGCAGTACTTC.

This clone has a single count. V is TRBV28 and J is TRBJ1-1; possibly TRBD1 for D (6 bases). The CDR3 has 14 amino acids. The ends were cut back, 6 bases at V and 5 bases at J, with 16 bases in the middle. Germline assignment: CDR1 MDHEN and CDR2 SYDVKM. The CDR3 region is CASSFQGWRTEAFF. For the CDR3, the DNA is TGTGCCAGCAGCTTTCAGGGGTGGAGGACTGAAGCTTTCTTT.

The rearrangement joins TRBV5-1 to TRBJ2-3, with D possibly TRBD1 on 7 matching bases. Germline CDR1 reads SGHRS; CDR2 reads YFSETQ. CDR3 length equals 14 residues. V dropped 0 bases and J dropped 6 bases, with 11 bases sitting between them. Written as DNA, the CDR3 is TGCGCCAGCAGCTTGGGACAGGGACTTGATACGCAGTATTTT. As protein: CASSLGQGLDTQYF.

The chain uses TRBV5-5 and TRBJ1-6; 7 bases line up with TRBD1. There are 12 residues in the CDR3. CDR1 is SGHKS and CDR2 is YYEKEE in the germline V gene (reference sequence). V shed 1 base and J 17 bases; nucleotides not matched to a gene: 6. CDR3 bases: TGTGCCAGCAGCTTGCTGACAGGGACCTTCCACTTT. Protein sequence: CASSLLTGTFHF.

The chain couples TRBV30 to TRBJ1-5; D is uncertain. The CDR3 has 14 amino acids. Between the trimmed V and J ends, which lost 2 bases and 7 bases, there was a span of 15 bases. Germline CDR1 reads GTSNPN; CDR2 reads SVGIG (reference sequence). Written as DNA, the CDR3 is TGTGCCTGGAGTATTGGAGGACCCGGGCAGCCCCAGCATTTT. Translating gives CAWSIGGPGQPQHF.

The chain joins TRBV5-1 to TRBJ1-4; D gene unclear. Germline values: CDR1 SGHRS, CDR2 YFSETQ. The CDR3 totals 14 residues. V was pared by 4 bases and J by 8 bases, with 15 bases between. CDR3 sequence reads: CASSPGEVGEKLFF. DNA for the CDR3: TGCGCCAGCAGCCCCGGCGAGGTAGGAGAAAAACTGTTTTTT. The full variable domain, in which reference TRBV5-1 and TRBJ1-4 provide the parts outside the CDR3, is KAGVTQTPRYLIKTRGQQVTLSCSPISGHRSVSWYQQTPGQGLQFLFEYFSETQRNKGNFPGRFSGRQFSNSRSEMNVSTLELGDSALYLCASSPGEVGEKLFFGSGTQLSVL.

This chain joins TRBV14 and TRBJ1-1, with D maybe TRBD1 (5 bases). V dropped 4 bases and J dropped 8 bases, with 20 bases sitting between them. The CDR3 runs 15 residues. CDR1 and CDR2 (germline): SGHDN, FVKESK. The CDR3 sequence: CASSPWGRGNEEAFF. The CDR3 bases are TGTGCCAGCAGCCCTTGGGGGAGGGGTAACGAGGAAGCTTTCTTT.

This sequence joins TRBV7-7 and TRBJ2-5, with 12 bases lining up with TRBD2. Trimming cost V 6 bases and J 7 bases; bases outside gene matches: 12. Germline V lookup: CDR1 SSHAT, CDR2 FNYEAQ (reference sequence). The CDR3 sequence is 16 residues long. This chain's CDR3 is CASSSMLAGGPGTQYF. DNA of the CDR3: TGTGCCAGCAGTTCGATGCTAGCGGGAGGGCCCGGGACCCAGTACTTC.

This chain joins TRBV7-2 and TRBJ2-1, with TRBD2 matching 8 bases. The CDR3 consists of 15 residues. The germline gives CDR1 SGHTA, CDR2 FQGNSA. The trim removed 0 bases at V and 5 bases at J, leaving 3 bases unmatched. CDR3 sequence: CASSLAGTRDNEQFF. The CDR3 DNA reads TGTGCCAGCAGCTTAGCCGGGACTAGGGACAATGAGCAGTTCTTC.

CDR3 loop: CASSGKGLGQPQHF. Here the CDR3 DNA reads TGTGCCAGCAGCGGAAAGGGGCTGGGTCAGCCCCAGCATTTT. This chain uses TRBV27 with TRBJ1-5, with D possibly matching TRBD1 (5 bases). Deletions cut 6 bases from V and 6 bases from J, with 15 bases between. CDR3 length equals 14 residues. Germline CDR1 and CDR2: MNHEY and SMNVEV (reference sequence).

The sample holds many counts of this clone. Other DNA sequences in the sample encode the same CDR3. The chain combines TRBV5-1 with TRBJ1-5; 11 positions match TRBD1. CDR1 is SGHRS and CDR2 is YFSETQ in the germline V gene. The CDR3 is 14 amino acids. V was pared by 4 bases and J by 7 bases, with 4 bases of the junction left unmatched. DNA of the CDR3: TGCGCCAGCAGCCTGGGGACAGGGGGGCAGCCCCAGCATTTT. Protein: CASSLGTGGQPQHF. The full variable domain, rest sourced from reference TRBV5-1 and TRBJ1-5, is KAGVTQTPRYLIKTRGQQVTLSCSPISGHRSVSWYQQTPGQGLQFLFEYFSETQRNKGNFPGRFSGRQFSNSRSEMNVSTLELGDSALYLCASSLGTGGQPQHFGDGTRLSIL.